Given below is one TCR beta chain in context. Its antigen remains unknown. Sequencing used immunoSEQ multiplex PCR; TCRdb keeps in-frame clones, though not all of them. The sample includes roughly 130,000 clones, approximately 92% seen only once; the top ten take roughly 1%. The data originate from a study of T cell responses to AZD1222 COVID-19 vaccine. Germline V CDR1 and CDR2: SGHVS, FQNEAQ. CDR3 size: 18 residues. V shed 2 bases and J 4 bases; nucleotides not matched to a gene: 13. Study-wide findings and caveats: In a largely white British group with more females than males, clonal diversity was possibly underestimated. Distributed over spike, vaccine-associated CD4 TCRs predominated at 160-218 and 743-854.

This clonotype was sampled from an adult who received the AZD1222 COVID-19 vaccine. The specimen comprised peripheral blood, sampled 28 days after the second AZD1222 dose. V and J are TRBV7-8 and TRBJ2-2; 7 bases agree with TRBD1. The CDR3 coding sequence is TGTGCCAGCAGCTTATGGCCCGAGGGGGCCCGTGGCACCGGGGAGCTGTTTTTT. Its translation is CASSLWPEGARGTGELFF.